The present T cell receptor beta chain was sequenced within a study of blood T cells in healthy people across ages (dated by TCRdb to about 2015). Regarding the research as a whole: In model experiments, template switching captured about one uniquely barcoded TCR beta cDNA molecule for every two T cells. Using deep sequencing normalized with unique cDNA molecular identifiers, the study measured how TCR beta repertoire diversity changes with age. The donors were split into four age groups: young (average about 15 years), middle-aged (roughly 39), aged (about 56) and long-lived (roughly 77). Donors of different ages were randomly distributed across sequencing lanes to avoid experimental bias. Using the same blood draw, the study looked at two additional independent replicas of 1 million unique cDNA reads for two donors, one aged 18 to 30 and the other aged 80 or older. The full study reports these points: Observed TCR beta diversity correlated strongly with the percentage of naive T cells measured by flow cytometry. Estimates of total diversity based on one million sequenced T cells were considered lower bounds and underestimates. As age increased, observed TCR beta diversity per million T cells dropped in a roughly linear way, and a significant reduction was already evident by age about 40. Because donor CMV infection status was unknown, age-related changes in expanded clonotypes were potentially confounded. Compared with the aged group, the long-lived group had more naive CD4+ T cells, fewer expanded clones and increased TCR diversity, suggesting age selection. Because profiling used bulk unsorted PBMCs, naive and antigen-experienced compartments could not be compared conclusively.

The method was 5' RACE. A second 7 to 11 cycle PCR used a sample-barcoded 5' primer and a J-beta primer mix. A unique molecular identifier was introduced onto each TCR beta cDNA molecule by a template-switch 5' adaptor carrying 12 random nucleotides. Each sample yielded at least 3 million CDR3-containing paired-end reads. First-strand cDNA was synthesized from all RNA with the Mint cDNA synthesis kit, primed by a TRBC-specific oligonucleotide. After uracil-DNA glycosylase treatment, a first 18-cycle PCR used universal primers M1SS and BC2_uni_R on all cDNA. On the study's bioinformatics: Normalization of each sample was performed by random selection of 1 million high-quality reads, each carrying a distinct molecular identifier. Instead of being binned into consensus sequences, reads with shared molecular identifiers were discarded. MiTCR, set to a Q25 quality threshold and the strictest error-elimination algorithm, was used for CDR3 identification, clonotype clustering and error correction. Lower-bound total TCR beta diversity was estimated with a nonparametric unseen species model using Euler transformation. TCRdb applied fastp at Q25 and MiXCR to the public reads, then kept only in-frame beta chains. When rows share a CDR3 protein, they turn into one entry using the most common DNA and genes. TCRdb's processing, not the authors', yielded these V and J calls. Within this sample are fewer than 2 million distinct CDR3 sequences, with 30% to 40% of them counted one time only. The biggest ten clones account for more than 20% of the sample.

The donors were some 36 Caucasian individuals from Russia, aged roughly 6 to 100 years, who were systemically healthy. Each donor gave ten milliliters of peripheral blood, drawn into EDTA-treated Vacutainer tubes. Ficoll-Paque density-gradient centrifugation was used to isolate PBMCs, with at least 6.5 million per sample. Total RNA was extracted from PBMCs with Trizol reagent, with at least 5 micrograms obtained per sample. For every donor, an aliquot of PBMCs went through flow cytometry to measure the percentages of naive CD45RAhigh/CD27high T cells. Trimming takes 0 bases from V and 2 bases from J, and the germline ends sit 15 bases apart. The CDR3 sequence holds 17 residues, the cysteine and phenylalanine included. Only the CDR3 portion is preserved as DNA: 51 bases, with reading frame beginning at the first base. Based on the germline V gene (reference sequence), the CDR1 and CDR2 sequences are MNHEY and SMNVEV.

Of note for this clonotype: It has no known antigen specificity. Nothing much larger sits one base from this clone, and base qualities are not available.

The sequencing sample was made of blood. The V and J genes are TRBV27 and TRBJ2-3; the D gene is not confidently resolved. This clonotype originated in a human donor in good health. The DNA sequence is as follows: TGTGCCAGCAGTTTATCTTGGGGTGAAGACGTCACAGATACGCAGTATTTT. Translated, it gives CASSLSWGEDVTDTQYF.